The 7 T cell receptor beta chains below come from one sample, sequenced in a study of CD8 T cells in Susac syndrome. RNA totalling roughly 0.45 to 1 ug underwent reverse transcription with random hexamers. Via MiXCR, TCRdb re-called the immunoSEQ multiplex PCR reads, giving one row per CDR3 protein. The sample shows around 160,000 distinct CDR3 sequences, roughly 95% of them seen only once. Sequencing was done on a sample of CD4+ T cells from PBMCs. Receptor source: a human donor with multiple sclerosis.

This sequence joins TRBV7-8 and TRBJ1-5, with a tentative D call TRBD1 (6 bases). The V end was cut by 3 bases, the J end by 3 bases, with 6 bases between. Germline V gene sequence: CDR1 SGHVS, CDR2 FQNEAQ. The CDR3 consists of 13 residues. CDR3 sequence reads: CASSLGHNQPQHF. In nucleotides, the CDR3 is TGTGCCAGCAGCTTGGGACACAATCAGCCCCAGCATTTT.

Only a few counts were recorded for this clonotype. This chain's CDR3 is CASSERGETQYF. The CDR3 DNA reads TGTGCCAGCAGTGAACGGGGAGAGACCCAGTACTTC. The chain links TRBV6-1 to TRBJ2-5; a weak D match, TRBD2 (5 bases). The CDR3 totals 12 residues. Germline CDR1 and CDR2: MNHNS and SASEGT. V was clipped by 2 bases and J by 4 bases, with 5 bases between them.

The rearrangement links TRBV28 to TRBJ2-7; tentatively, D is TRBD1 (5 bases). This CDR3 comprises 14 residues. Germline V gene data show CDR1 as MDHEN and CDR2 as SYDVKM. Trimming removed 7 bases at V and 5 bases at J, with 18 bases between. The CDR3 reads CASISQGHVDEQYF. CDR3 coding DNA: TGTGCCAGCATCTCCCAAGGACACGTGGACGAGCAGTACTTC.

The genes are TRBV2 and TRBJ2-7, with D perhaps matching TRBD2 (5 bases). V was pared by 0 bases and J by 4 bases, with 22 bases between. From germline, CDR1 is SNHLY and CDR2 FYNNEI. The CDR3 is 18 residues long. CDR3 nucleotides: TGTGCCAGCAGTGAAGCGCGGGTACTCCGTCTTGAATTTTACGAGCAGTACTTC. Encoded protein: CASSEARVLRLEFYEQYF.

Here the CDR3 DNA reads TGTGCCAGCAACCCTCCCGCGGGTAGCGGGAGGGCCTTTCAAGAGACCCAGTACTTC. The encoded protein is CASNPPAGSGRAFQETQYF. The genes are TRBV6-2 or TRBV6-3 and TRBJ2-5; 11 nucleotides align to TRBD2. CDR3 length equals 19 residues. The ends lost 7 bases at V and 2 bases at J; junction bases unmatched: 18. Looked up from germline, CDR1 is MNHEY and CDR2 is SVGEGT.

This clonotype was counted only a few times. The chain joins TRBV30 to TRBJ2-5; 7 bases agree with TRBD1. With V trimmed by 0 bases and J by 4 bases, 11 bases remained unmatched. Germline CDR1 GTSNPN, CDR2 SVGIG (reference sequence). The CDR3 totals 16 residues. CDR3 DNA: TGTGCCTGGAGTGTACCGAGAAGGGGGCATAGAGAGACCCAGTACTTC. Amino acid sequence: CAWSVPRRGHRETQYF.

The V gene is TRBV6-5, the J gene TRBJ1-2, with 7 bases aligning to TRBD1. The CDR3 runs 13 residues. The V segment lost 5 bases and the J segment 10 bases; nucleotides outside the gene matches: 10. Germline assignment: CDR1 MNHEY and CDR2 SVGAGI. In DNA, the CDR3 is TGTGCCAGCAGTCCAGAAAACAGGGGTGTCTACACCTTC. Translation gives CASSPENRGVYTF.